The 30 T cell receptor beta chains below were found in one sample sequenced in a study of T cells in Graves' hyperthyroidism and ophthalmopathy. It was RNA transcripts that yielded the amplified TCR beta CDR3 regions. The TCR CDR3 first-round RT-PCR relied on the HTBI primer set. A single record per CDR3 protein comes from TCRdb applying MiXCR to the multiplex PCR reads. The sample comprises nearly 250,000 distinct CDR3 sequences, about a sixth of which are singletons, and 28% rests with the top ten. Sequencing was performed on blood. All receptors derive from a woman aged 18-35 years with Graves' ophthalmopathy.

This clonotype was counted ten times or more. This chain joins TRBV5-6 and TRBJ2-7; tentatively, D is TRBD2 (7 bases). This CDR3 spans 15 amino acids. Germline lookup yields CDR1 SGHDT and CDR2 YYEEEE. Deletions cut 0 bases from V and 4 bases from J, with 14 bases between. The CDR3 sequence: CASSLGWGGLYEQYF. The CDR3 DNA reads as TGTGCCAGCAGCTTGGGGTGGGGGGGCCTTTACGAGCAGTACTTC.

This clonotype was found many times. This sequence joins TRBV4-1 and TRBJ2-1, with a possible D match to TRBD2 (6 bases). Germline loops: CDR1 MGHRA, CDR2 YSYEKL. The CDR3 sequence is 14 residues long. Trimming removed 3 bases at V and 8 bases at J, with 14 bases between. The CDR3 loop is CASSHPRGYDEQFF. The CDR3 region has the DNA TGCGCCAGCAGCCACCCACGGGGGTACGATGAGCAGTTCTTC.

This chain uses TRBV11-2 with TRBJ1-5; TRBD1 is a possible D gene (5 bases). Germline CDR1 reads SGHAT; CDR2 reads FQNNGV. The CDR3 sequence is 15 residues long. Trimming cost V 5 bases and J 2 bases, with 13 bases left between them. CDR3 sequence (DNA): TGTGCCAGCAGCCTTGGGACCTGGGGCAATCAGCCCCAGCATTTT. Amino acid sequence: CASSLGTWGNQPQHF.

This clonotype was seen a handful of times. The V gene is TRBV4-3, the J gene TRBJ2-3; 12 bases map to TRBD2. The CDR3 length is 16 residues. The V gene's germline CDR1 is LGHNA and CDR2 YSLEER. The trim removed 3 bases at V and 7 bases at J, leaving 8 bases unmatched. The CDR3 sequence is CASSQWTSGVIYTQYF. DNA of the CDR3: TGCGCCAGCAGCCAGTGGACTAGCGGGGTAATATATACGCAGTATTTT.

This clonotype appeared many times. The V call is TRBV5-6, the J call TRBJ2-3; unclear D gene. V lost 3 bases to trimming and J lost 7 bases, with 12 bases between them. Germline V CDR1 and CDR2: SGHDT, YYEEEE. This CDR3 comprises 13 residues. The CDR3 protein is CASSSGRRNTQYF. The DNA for the CDR3 is TGTGCCAGCAGCTCGGGCAGACGTAATACGCAGTATTTT.

This clonotype came up many times. This chain links TRBV15 with TRBJ1-2; unclear D gene. Germline V lookup: CDR1 LNHNV, CDR2 YYDKDF (reference sequence). The V end lost 4 bases, the J end lost 3 bases, and 15 bases lay between the germline ends. The CDR3 covers 15 residues. The DNA for the CDR3 is TGTGCCACCAGCAAGGAGGGAGAACCAGACTATGGCTACACCTTC. It yields the protein CATSKEGEPDYGYTF.

In this sample, this clonotype turned up a few times. The chain uses TRBV19 and TRBJ2-2; 9 bases line up with TRBD1. The V gene end was trimmed by 11 bases and the J gene end by 4 bases; junction bases not matched to a gene: 5. Looked up from germline, CDR1 is LNHDA and CDR2 is SQIVND (reference sequence). The CDR3 loop spans 13 amino acids. The CDR3 nucleotides read TGTGCCGCCGGGACAGGGCTCACCGGGGAGCTGTTTTTT. Translated: CAAGTGLTGELFF.

This clonotype was seen many times. This chain links TRBV2 with TRBJ2-5; 8 positions match TRBD1. The CDR3 runs to 14 residues. Germline V gives CDR1 SNHLY, CDR2 FYNNEI. After removal of 6 bases from V and 1 base from J, the junction contained 4 bases not matched to a gene. The DNA for the CDR3 is TGTGCCAGCAGCAGCGACAGGGGCCAAGAGACCCAGTACTTC. Its translation is CASSSDRGQETQYF. The full variable domain, with the rest looked up from reference TRBV2 and TRBJ2-5, is EPEVTQTPSHQVTQMGQEVILRCVPISNHLYFYWYRQILGQKVEFLVSFYNNEISEKSEIFDDQFSVERPDGSNFTLKIRSTKLEDSAMYFCASSSDRGQETQYFGPGTRLLVL.

This clonotype came up many times. The chain is built from TRBV6-5 and TRBJ2-7, with 10 positions matching TRBD2. V lost 2 bases and J lost 2; bases outside the gene matches: 12. CDR1 is MNHEY and CDR2 is SVGAGI in the germline V gene. This CDR3 comprises 18 residues. The CDR3 coding sequence is TGTGCCAGCAGTTACGTCGGTGCTAGCGGGGGACAAGCCTACGAGCAGTACTTC. Its protein is CASSYVGASGGQAYEQYF.

This chain uses TRBV3-1 with TRBJ1-1; D may be TRBD1 (5 bases). This CDR3 has 14 residues. V was trimmed by 1 base and J by 5 bases, leaving 11 bases between them. From germline, CDR1 is LGHDT and CDR2 YNNKEL (reference sequence). CDR3 sequence: CASSQGGRGTEAFF. The CDR3, as DNA: TGTGCCAGCAGCCAAGGAGGGCGGGGGACTGAAGCTTTCTTT.

This clonotype was counted many times. The V gene is TRBV6-2 or TRBV6-3, the J gene TRBJ1-2; 7 bases match TRBD1. CDR3 length: 15 residues. Germline CDR1 reads MNHEY; CDR2 reads SVGEGT. The V and J ends lost 4 bases and 2 bases, in that order; junction bases with no gene match: 7. The CDR3 nucleotides are TGTGCCAGCAGTTTGCCGACAGGGCGAAACTATGGCTACACCTTC. Residues: CASSLPTGRNYGYTF.

In its sample, this clonotype was seen many times. V is TRBV6-5 and J is TRBJ1-1, with TRBD1 matching over 8 bases. The J segment lost 1 base and the V segment lost 0 bases, leaving 1 base of the junction unmatched. The CDR3 is 15 amino acids. Germline assignment: CDR1 MNHEY and CDR2 SVGAGI. Here the CDR3 reads CASSYSDRANTEAFF. The CDR3, as DNA: TGTGCCAGCAGTTACTCGGACAGGGCGAACACTGAAGCTTTCTTT.

This clonotype has at least ten counts. The junction differs from germline at one of its ends, possibly a read error. This chain connects TRBV2 to TRBJ1-2, with a tentative D call TRBD1 (5 bases). This CDR3 spans 13 amino acids. Looked up from germline, CDR1 is SNHLY and CDR2 is FYNNEI. In DNA, the CDR3 is TGTGCCAGCAGGGAAGACAGAGCCTATGGCTACACCTTC. Encoded protein: CASREDRAYGYTF.

This clonotype was detected ten times or more. The junction does not match germline at one end; this may be a read error. The chain recombines TRBV7-7 with TRBJ2-3; no definite D call. This CDR3 has 15 residues. Germline assignment: CDR1 SSHAT and CDR2 FNYEAQ (reference sequence). In DNA form, the CDR3 reads TGTGCTAGCAGCTTTGAACCTGCCCTTACAGATACGCAGTATTTT. This sequence encodes CASSFEPALTDTQYF. Full variable domain (missing parts from reference TRBV7-7 and TRBJ2-3): GAGVSQSPRYKVTKRGQDVTLRCDPISSHATLYWYQQALGQGPEFLTYFNYEAQPDKSGLPSDRFSAERPEGSISTLTIQRTEQRDSAMYRCASSFEPALTDTQYFGPGTRLTVL.

The sample holds many counts of this clonotype. The chain employs TRBV5-1 and TRBJ1-2; D is uncertain. Germline lookup yields CDR1 SGHRS and CDR2 YFSETQ. The CDR3 is 13 amino acids. The V and J ends lost 0 bases and 3 bases respectively, with 6 bases between them. The CDR3 protein is CASSLVPDYGYTF. The CDR3 coding sequence is TGCGCCAGCAGCTTGGTACCCGACTATGGCTACACCTTC.

This clonotype was seen repeatedly, ten times or more. The V call is TRBV18, the J call TRBJ2-7, with D perhaps assigned TRBD1 or TRBD2 (5 bases each). The CDR3 has 15 amino acids. Deletions cut 5 bases from V and 2 bases from J, with 16 bases between. Germline V gene data show CDR1 as KGHSH and CDR2 as LQKENI. CDR3 DNA: TGTGCCAGCTCAGATTCCCGGGACGCCGCCTACGAGCAGTACTTC. Encoded protein: CASSDSRDAAYEQYF.

This clonotype showed up many times. Written as DNA, the CDR3 is TGCGCCAGCAGCCAAGGGACTAGGGACACCGGGGAGCTGTTTTTT. This codes for CASSQGTRDTGELFF. V gene TRBV4-3 combines with J gene TRBJ2-2, with TRBD2 identical over 7 bases. The CDR3 loop spans 15 amino acids. From germline, CDR1 is LGHNA and CDR2 YSLEER. The V gene end was trimmed by 1 base and the J gene end by 3 bases; junction bases not matched to a gene: 2.

This clonotype has a count of ten or more. This rearrangement joins TRBV7-9 to TRBJ2-2, with 8 bases lining up with TRBD1. This CDR3 is 16 amino acids long. Germline V lookup: CDR1 SEHNR, CDR2 FQNEAQ (reference sequence). V lost 4 bases and J lost 1; bases outside the gene matches: 5. This CDR3 reads CASSSMDRENTGELFF. In nucleotides, the CDR3 is TGTGCCAGCAGCTCCATGGACAGGGAGAACACCGGGGAGCTGTTTTTT.

This clonotype was seen repeatedly, ten times or more. The gene calls are TRBV27 and TRBJ1-2; TRBD1 agrees at 11 bases. CDR1 and CDR2 from the germline V gene are MNHEY and SMNVEV (reference sequence). The V segment lost 3 bases and the J segment 10 bases; nucleotides outside the gene matches: 7. This CDR3 spans 14 amino acids. CDR3 loop: CASSLDRTGGDYTF. CDR3 coding DNA: TGTGCCAGCAGTTTGGACCGGACAGGGGGCGACTACACCTTC.

The J gene is TRBJ1-1, the V gene TRBV7-9; D is uncertain. V lost 1 base to trimming and J lost 1 base, with 7 bases between them. CDR3 length: 14 amino acids. Looked up from germline, CDR1 is SEHNR and CDR2 is FQNEAQ (reference sequence). CDR3 bases: TGTGCCAGCAGCTTAGACGCGAAGAACACTGAAGCTTTCTTT. Translation gives CASSLDAKNTEAFF.

The V gene is TRBV2, the J gene TRBJ2-3, with D unresolved. V shed 2 bases and J shed 1 base, with 1 base lying between them. The CDR3 has 12 amino acids. Germline V gene data show CDR1 as SNHLY and CDR2 as FYNNEI. CDR3 protein: CASSERTDTQYF. The CDR3, as DNA: TGTGCCAGCAGTGAACGCACAGATACGCAGTATTTT.

In its sample, this clonotype was seen many times. The V and J genes are TRBV20-1 and TRBJ2-2; the match to TRBD1 covers 8 bases. This CDR3 spans 16 amino acids. Trimming removed 2 bases from V and 0 bases from J; junction bases left unmatched: 5. Germline values: CDR1 DFQATT, CDR2 SNEGSKA (reference sequence). The CDR3 bases are TGCAGTGCTAGACCTACGACAGGGGCGAACACCGGGGAGCTGTTTTTT. This gives the protein CSARPTTGANTGELFF.

In its sample, this clonotype was seen many times. The chain links TRBV12-3 or TRBV12-4 to TRBJ2-1; D might be TRBD1 (6 bases). CDR3 length equals 15 residues. V lost 1 base, J lost 3 bases, and 10 bases lay in between. The CDR3 sequence is CASSLDRAGYNEQFF. In nucleotides, the CDR3 is TGTGCCAGCAGTTTAGACAGGGCGGGCTACAATGAGCAGTTCTTC.

In this sample, this clonotype turned up many times. The chain links TRBV7-9 to TRBJ2-1; 7 nucleotides line up with TRBD2. The CDR3 is 16 amino acids. V was clipped by 4 bases and J by 1 base; unmatched bases: 7. CDR1 and CDR2 (germline): SEHNR, FQNEAQ (reference sequence). The CDR3 DNA reads as TGTGCCAGCAGCTCTAGAGCGGGGCCTTCCTACAATGAGCAGTTCTTC. Protein product: CASSSRAGPSYNEQFF.

The J gene is TRBJ1-2, the V gene TRBV9, with TRBD1 matching over 7 bases. The CDR3 runs to 14 residues. Germline assignment: CDR1 SGDLS and CDR2 YYNGEE. Trimming cost V 3 bases and J 1 base; bases outside gene matches: 3. CDR3 DNA: TGTGCCAGCAGCGAGGGGGCCCTTAACTATGGCTACACCTTC. Protein: CASSEGALNYGYTF.

This clonotype occurred many times. The CDR3 DNA sequence: TGTGCCAGCAGTGAACAGGGGGGAGGCTACACCTTC. Protein: CASSEQGGGYTF. The chain has TRBV2 and TRBJ1-2; TRBD1 aligns across 7 bases. This CDR3 region has 12 residues. Germline V gene data show CDR1 as SNHLY and CDR2 as FYNNEI. J gave up 8 bases and V 2 bases, and 2 bases lay outside the gene matches.

The gene calls are TRBV5-6 and TRBJ1-3; 12 bases agree with TRBD1. From germline, CDR1 is SGHDT and CDR2 YYEEEE. V lost 4 bases to trimming and J lost 3 bases; unmatched junction nucleotides: 5. There are 16 residues in the CDR3. In DNA form, the CDR3 reads TGTGCCAGCAGCAGGGACAGGGGGCGCGATGGAAACACCATATATTTT. This sequence encodes CASSRDRGRDGNTIYF.

The chain joins TRBV28 to TRBJ1-1; TRBD1 aligns across 7 bases. The CDR3 length is 13 residues. Germline V CDR1 and CDR2: MDHEN, SYDVKM. V lost 6 bases, J lost 2 bases, and 3 bases stayed unmatched. DNA of the CDR3: TGTGCCAGCAGAAGACAGGGCAACACTGAAGCTTTCTTT. It codes for CASRRQGNTEAFF.

V usage is TRBV2 and J usage is TRBJ2-7; the match to TRBD1 covers 8 bases. V shed 7 bases, J shed 1 base, and the junction held 6 bases outside the gene matches. Germline CDR1 and CDR2: SNHLY and FYNNEI. CDR3 size: 14 residues. The DNA of the CDR3 is TGTGCCAGCAAACGGACAGGGTGGTCCTACGAGCAGTACTTC. Its protein is CASKRTGWSYEQYF. Filled out from reference TRBV2 and TRBJ2-7, the complete variable domain reads EPEVTQTPSHQVTQMGQEVILRCVPISNHLYFYWYRQILGQKVEFLVSFYNNEISEKSEIFDDQFSVERPDGSNFTLKIRSTKLEDSAMYFCASKRTGWSYEQYFGPGTRLTVT.

This clonotype was seen more than once but under ten times. The V call is TRBV3-1, the J call TRBJ2-7; TRBD1 aligns across 7 bases. The J segment lost 0 bases and the V segment lost 6 bases, leaving 17 bases of the junction unmatched. In germline, CDR1 is LGHDT, CDR2 YNNKEL (reference sequence). The CDR3 is 18 residues long. In DNA, the CDR3 is TGTGCCAGCAGTCCTCGACAGGGCCCCACCTTTAGCTCCTACGAGCAGTACTTC. Protein product: CASSPRQGPTFSSYEQYF.